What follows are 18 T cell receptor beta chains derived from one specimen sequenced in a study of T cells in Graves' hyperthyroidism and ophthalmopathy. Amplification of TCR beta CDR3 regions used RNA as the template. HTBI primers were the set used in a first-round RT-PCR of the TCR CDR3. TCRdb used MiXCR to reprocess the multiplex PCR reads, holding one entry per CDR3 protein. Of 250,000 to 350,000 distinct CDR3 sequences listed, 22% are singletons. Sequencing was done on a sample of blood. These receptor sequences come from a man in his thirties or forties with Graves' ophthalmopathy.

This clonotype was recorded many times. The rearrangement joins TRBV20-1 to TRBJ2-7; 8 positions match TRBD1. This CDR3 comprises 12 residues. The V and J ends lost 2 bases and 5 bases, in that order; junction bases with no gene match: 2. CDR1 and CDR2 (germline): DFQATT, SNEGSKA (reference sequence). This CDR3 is CSARQGANEQYF. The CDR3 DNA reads TGCAGTGCTAGACAGGGGGCAAACGAGCAGTACTTC.

The CDR3: CASSPGGWLEETQYF. For the CDR3, the DNA is TGTGCCAGCAGCCCGGGGGGTTGGCTAGAAGAGACCCAGTACTTC. V gene TRBV5-6 combines with J gene TRBJ2-5; 7 nucleotides line up with TRBD2. This CDR3 is 15 amino acids long. V lost 4 bases, J lost 3 bases, and 9 bases stayed unmatched. Germline lookup yields CDR1 SGHDT and CDR2 YYEEEE. Based on the CDR3 plus reference TRBV5-6 and TRBJ2-5, the full variable domain is DAGVTQSPTHLIKTRGQQVTLRCSPKSGHDTVSWYQQALGQGPQFIFQYYEEEERQRGNFPDRFSGHQFPNYSSELNVNALLLGDSALYLCASSPGGWLEETQYFGPGTRLLVL.

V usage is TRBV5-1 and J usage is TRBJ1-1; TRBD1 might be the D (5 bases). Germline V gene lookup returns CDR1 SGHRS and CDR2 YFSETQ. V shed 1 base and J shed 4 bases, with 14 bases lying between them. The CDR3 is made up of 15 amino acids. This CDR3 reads CASSLSLWGGTEAFF. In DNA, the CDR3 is TGCGCCAGCAGCTTGAGCCTATGGGGGGGCACTGAAGCTTTCTTT.

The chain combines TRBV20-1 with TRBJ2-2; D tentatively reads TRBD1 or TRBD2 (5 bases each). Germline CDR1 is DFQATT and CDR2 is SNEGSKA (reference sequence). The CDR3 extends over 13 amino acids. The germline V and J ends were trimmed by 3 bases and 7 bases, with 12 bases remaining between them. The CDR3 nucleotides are TGCAGTGCTAGGGGGGTCGTCGACGGGGAGCTGTTTTTT. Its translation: CSARGVVDGELFF.

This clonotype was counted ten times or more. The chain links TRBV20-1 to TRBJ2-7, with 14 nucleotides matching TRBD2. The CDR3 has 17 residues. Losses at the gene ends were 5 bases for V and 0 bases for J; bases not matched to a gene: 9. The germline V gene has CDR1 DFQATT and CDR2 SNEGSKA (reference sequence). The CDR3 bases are TGCAGTGCTGGCGGGACTAGCGGGGGTAAAAGCTCCTACGAGCAGTACTTC. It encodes CSAGGTSGGKSSYEQYF.

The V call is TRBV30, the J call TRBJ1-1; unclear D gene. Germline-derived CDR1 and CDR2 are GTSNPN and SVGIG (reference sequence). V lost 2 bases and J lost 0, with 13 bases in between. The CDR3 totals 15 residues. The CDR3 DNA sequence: TGTGCCTGGAGTCCCCCCGAGCCCATGAACACTGAAGCTTTCTTT. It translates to CAWSPPEPMNTEAFF. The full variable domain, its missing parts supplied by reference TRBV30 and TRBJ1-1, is SQTIHQWPATLVQPVGSPLSLECTVEGTSNPNLYWYRQAAGRGLQLLFYSVGIGQISSEVPQNLSASRPQDRQFILSSKKLLLSDSGFYLCAWSPPEPMNTEAFFGQGTRLTVV.

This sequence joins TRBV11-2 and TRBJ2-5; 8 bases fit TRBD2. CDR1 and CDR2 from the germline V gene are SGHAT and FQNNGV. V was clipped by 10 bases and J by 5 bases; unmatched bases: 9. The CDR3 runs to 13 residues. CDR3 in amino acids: CANTRAGVETQYF. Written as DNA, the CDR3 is TGTGCCAACACCCGAGCGGGAGTGGAGACCCAGTACTTC. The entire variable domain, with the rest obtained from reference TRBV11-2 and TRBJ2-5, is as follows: EAGVAQSPRYKIIEKRQSVAFWCNPISGHATLYWYQQILGQGPKLLIQFQNNGVVDDSQLPKDRFSAERLKGVDSTLKIQPAKLEDSAVYLCANTRAGVETQYFGPGTRLLVL.

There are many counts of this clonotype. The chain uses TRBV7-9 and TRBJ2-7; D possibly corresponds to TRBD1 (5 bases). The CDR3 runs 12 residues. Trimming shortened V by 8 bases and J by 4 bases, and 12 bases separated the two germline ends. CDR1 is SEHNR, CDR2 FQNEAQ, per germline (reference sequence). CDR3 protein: CASDKGQYEQYF. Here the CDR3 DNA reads TGTGCCAGCGACAAGGGGCAGTACGAGCAGTACTTC.

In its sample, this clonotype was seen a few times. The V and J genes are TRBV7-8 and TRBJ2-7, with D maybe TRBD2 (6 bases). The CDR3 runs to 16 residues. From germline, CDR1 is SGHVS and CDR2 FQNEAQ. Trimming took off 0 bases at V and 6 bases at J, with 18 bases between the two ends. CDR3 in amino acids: CASSLARVAEALEQYF. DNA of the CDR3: TGTGCCAGCAGCTTAGCGAGGGTAGCGGAAGCTCTCGAGCAGTACTTC.

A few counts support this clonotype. The CDR3 loop reads CATSDLRGYTF. The CDR3 nucleotides read TGTGCCACCAGTGATCTACGTGGCTACACCTTC. V is TRBV24-1 and J is TRBJ1-2; D remains ambiguous. Trimming took off 3 bases at V and 7 bases at J, with 5 bases between the two ends. Germline assignment: CDR1 KGHDR and CDR2 SFDVKD. This CDR3 contains 11 residues.

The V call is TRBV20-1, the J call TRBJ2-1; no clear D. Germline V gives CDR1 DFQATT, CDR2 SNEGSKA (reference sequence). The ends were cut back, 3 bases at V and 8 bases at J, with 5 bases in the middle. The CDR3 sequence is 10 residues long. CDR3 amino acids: CSARTDEQFF. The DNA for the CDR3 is TGCAGTGCTAGGACTGATGAGCAGTTCTTC.

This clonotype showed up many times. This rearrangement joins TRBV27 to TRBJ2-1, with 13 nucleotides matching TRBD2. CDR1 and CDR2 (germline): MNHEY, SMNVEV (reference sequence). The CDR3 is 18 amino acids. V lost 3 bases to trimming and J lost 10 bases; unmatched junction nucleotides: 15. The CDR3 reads CASSFVPQTSGRSWEQFF. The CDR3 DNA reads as TGTGCCAGCAGTTTCGTACCCCAGACTAGCGGGAGGTCATGGGAGCAGTTCTTC.

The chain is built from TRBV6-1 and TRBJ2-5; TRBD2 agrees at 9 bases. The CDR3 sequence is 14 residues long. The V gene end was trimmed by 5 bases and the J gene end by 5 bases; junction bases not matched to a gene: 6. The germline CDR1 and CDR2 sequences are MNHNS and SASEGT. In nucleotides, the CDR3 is TGTGCCAGCAGTACGGGGACTAGCAGGGAGACCCAGTACTTC. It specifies CASSTGTSRETQYF.

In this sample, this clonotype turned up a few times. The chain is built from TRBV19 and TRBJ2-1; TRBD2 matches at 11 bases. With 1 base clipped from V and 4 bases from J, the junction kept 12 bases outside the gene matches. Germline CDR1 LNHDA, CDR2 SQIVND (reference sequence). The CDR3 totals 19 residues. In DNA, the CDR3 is TGTGCCAGTAGTATAGGGACCTTGGGACTAGCGGAGATATACAATGAGCAGTTCTTC. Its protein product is CASSIGTLGLAEIYNEQFF.

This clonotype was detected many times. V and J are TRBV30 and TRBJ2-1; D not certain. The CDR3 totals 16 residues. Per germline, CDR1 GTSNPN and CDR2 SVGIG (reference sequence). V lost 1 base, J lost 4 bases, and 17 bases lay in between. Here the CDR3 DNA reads TGTGCCTGGAGTGACCCCCCCCTAGGGATTTACAATGAGCAGTTCTTC. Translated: CAWSDPPLGIYNEQFF. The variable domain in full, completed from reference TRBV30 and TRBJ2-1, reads SQTIHQWPATLVQPVGSPLSLECTVEGTSNPNLYWYRQAAGRGLQLLFYSVGIGQISSEVPQNLSASRPQDRQFILSSKKLLLSDSGFYLCAWSDPPLGIYNEQFFGPGTRLTVL.

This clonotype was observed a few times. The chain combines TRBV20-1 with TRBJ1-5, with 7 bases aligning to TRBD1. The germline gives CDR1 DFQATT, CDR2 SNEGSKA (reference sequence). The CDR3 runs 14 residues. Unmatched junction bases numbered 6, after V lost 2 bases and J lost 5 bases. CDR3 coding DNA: TGCAGTGCTAGACCGGGACAGTTTTATCAGCCCCAGCATTTT. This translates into CSARPGQFYQPQHF.

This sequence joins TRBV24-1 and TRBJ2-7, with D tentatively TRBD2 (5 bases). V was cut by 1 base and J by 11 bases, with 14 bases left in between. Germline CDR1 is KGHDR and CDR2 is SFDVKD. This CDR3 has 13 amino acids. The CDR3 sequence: CATSDFRTNGEYF. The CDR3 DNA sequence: TGTGCCACCAGTGATTTTAGGACCAACGGGGAGTACTTC.

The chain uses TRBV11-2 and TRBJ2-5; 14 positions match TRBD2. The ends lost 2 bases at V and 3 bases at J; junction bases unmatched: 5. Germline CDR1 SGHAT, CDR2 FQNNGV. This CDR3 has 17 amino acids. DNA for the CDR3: TGTGCCAGCAGCTTACGTGGACTAGCGGGAGGTGAAGAGACCCAGTACTTC. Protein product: CASSLRGLAGGEETQYF. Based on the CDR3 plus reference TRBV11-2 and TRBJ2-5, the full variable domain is EAGVAQSPRYKIIEKRQSVAFWCNPISGHATLYWYQQILGQGPKLLIQFQNNGVVDDSQLPKDRFSAERLKGVDSTLKIQPAKLEDSAVYLCASSLRGLAGGEETQYFGPGTRLLVL.